Following are 3 T cell receptor beta chains from one sample sequenced in a study of regulatory T cells in long-lasting Graves disease. The time point here: persistent/refractory GD, antithyroid drugs over 5 years with positive TRAb. Following extraction of RNA from PBMCs, that RNA was used to make the TCR library. Researchers made TCR beta libraries by using iRepertoire HTBI primers and running Arm-PCR on CDR3 regions. TCRdb recomputed calls from the multiplex PCR reads with MiXCR, one row per CDR3 protein. The profile shows under 500,000 distinct CDR3 sequences, roughly 20% of them singletons. Specimen: peripheral blood mononuclear cells (PBMCs), collected when the disease was refractory, from a patient treated with antithyroid drugs. Source of these receptors: a female donor with Graves disease.

This clonotype was found many times. The V and J genes are TRBV6-1 and TRBJ1-2, with D possibly matching TRBD1 (5 bases). CDR1 and CDR2 from the germline V gene are MNHNS and SASEGT. Trimming pared 6 bases from V and 6 bases from J, leaving 14 bases between. CDR3 length: 13 residues. The chain's CDR3 is CASRLIGGDGYTF. DNA of the CDR3: TGTGCCAGCAGGCTCATCGGGGGGGATGGCTACACCTTC.

As to this clonotype: One end of the junction is discordant with germline, which a read error may explain. This chain uses TRBV7-2 with TRBJ2-7; 8 nucleotides align to TRBD2. The germline V gene has CDR1 SGHTA and CDR2 FQGNSA. The CDR3 runs to 15 residues. The CDR3 protein is CAGSLTSGGVYEQYF. The CDR3 DNA reads as TGTGCCGGCAGCTTGACGTCGGGGGGGGTCTACGAGCAGTACTTC.

This clonotype was seen many times. The chain joins TRBV6-1 to TRBJ2-1; D is perhaps TRBD1 or TRBD2 (6 bases each). The germline CDR1 and CDR2 sequences are MNHNS and SASEGT. CDR3 length: 13 amino acids. Trimming took 8 bases from V and 1 from J, leaving 9 bases between them. The CDR3 nucleotides read TGTGCCAGCCAGGGGACTTCCTACAATGAGCAGTTCTTC. Protein sequence: CASQGTSYNEQFF.